This record concerns one TCR beta chain sequence. Its target is not known. CDR1 and CDR2 from the germline V gene are MDHEN and SYDVKM. This CDR3 is 18 amino acids long. The trim removed 1 base at V and 2 bases at J, leaving 14 bases unmatched. These data originate in a study of T cell clonotyping in hematopoietic cell transplantation. Data came from immunoSEQ multiplex PCR; TCRdb stores just in-frame clones and leaves some out. The repertoire consists of around 12,000 clones, with 70% to 80% occurring once and the leading ten covering about 14%. Study-level results: Broader posttransplant TCR repertoire diversity was predicted by graft donor and pretransplant recipient Inverse Simpson Index values. CD4 and CD8 repertoire contributions could not be separated without sorting.

Recipients were bled about 28 days pretransplant and at posttransplant days 30, 100, 180. The material sequenced was peripheral blood mononuclear cells, taken 180 days after allogeneic stem cell transplant. The V gene is TRBV28, the J gene TRBJ2-7; 7 bases line up with TRBD1. This TCR was recovered from a male patient between 55 and 70 years old who had an allogeneic stem cell transplant from an unrelated donor, so the T cells may come from the graft donor. Some clones in this sample may be carry-over from other donors' samples. The CDR3 nucleotides read TGTGCCAGCAGTTTATCACTCGGGTTAGGGACAGCCGCCTACGAGCAGTACTTC. It translates to CASSLSLGLGTAAYEQYF.